Each of the 5 T cell receptor beta chains below was sequenced from the same sample in a study of T cells in Graves' hyperthyroidism and ophthalmopathy. Amplified TCR beta CDR3 regions derived from RNA transcripts. HTBI primers were used for first-round RT-PCR of the TCR CDR3. Via MiXCR, TCRdb re-called the multiplex PCR reads, giving one row per CDR3 protein. The repertoire holds 500,000 to 700,000 distinct CDR3 sequences, with roughly 17% as singletons. The specimen sequenced was blood. These TCRs come from a woman aged 18-29 years with Graves' hyperthyroidism.

The rearrangement joins TRBV10-3 to TRBJ1-1; 7 bases are shared with TRBD1. CDR3 size: 17 residues. The ends lost 5 bases at V and 3 bases at J; junction bases unmatched: 15. Per the germline V gene, CDR1 is ENHRY and CDR2 is SYGVKD. The CDR3 here is CAISLDRRGVLDTEAFF. DNA for the CDR3: TGTGCCATCAGTTTGGACAGGAGGGGAGTATTGGACACTGAAGCTTTCTTT.

This clonotype was observed a handful of times. The V and J genes are TRBV30 and TRBJ2-3; D not resolved. V lost 4 bases and J 2 bases, leaving 7 bases between the germline ends. This CDR3 is 12 amino acids long. Germline V gene data show CDR1 as GTSNPN and CDR2 as SVGIG (reference sequence). CDR3 sequence: CAWNGDTDTQYF. CDR3 DNA: TGTGCCTGGAATGGGGACACAGATACGCAGTATTTT.

This clonotype was found a few times. DNA for the CDR3: TGCAGCGCTACAACAGGGTTGAATTCACCCCTCCACTTT. Translation gives CSATTGLNSPLHF. The chain links TRBV29-1 to TRBJ1-6; maybe TRBD1 (6 bases). Trimming cost V 7 bases and J 7 bases, with 14 bases left between them. This CDR3 has 13 residues. From germline, CDR1 is SQVTM and CDR2 ANQGSEA. The entire variable domain, with the rest obtained from reference TRBV29-1 and TRBJ1-6, is as follows: SAVISQKPSRDICQRGTSLTIQCQVDSQVTMMFWYRQQPGQSLTLIATANQGSEATYESGFVIDKFPISRPNLTFSTLTVSNMSPEDSSIYLCSATTGLNSPLHFGNGTRLTVT.

The chain carries TRBV19 and TRBJ2-1; maybe TRBD1 (5 bases). The germline V gene has CDR1 LNHDA and CDR2 SQIVND (reference sequence). The V and J ends lost 3 bases and 8 bases respectively, with 14 bases between them. This CDR3 contains 14 residues. CDR3 protein: CASSIYSLGDEQFF. CDR3 DNA: TGTGCCAGTAGTATTTATAGTCTAGGGGATGAGCAGTTCTTC. Complete variable domain (other parts from reference TRBV19 and TRBJ2-1): DGGITQSPKYLFRKEGQNVTLSCEQNLNHDAMYWYRQDPGQGLRLIYYSQIVNDFQKGDIAEGYSVSREKKESFPLTVTSAQKNPTAFYLCASSIYSLGDEQFFGPGTRLTVL.

A few counts support this clonotype. In DNA form, the CDR3 reads TGCGCCAGCAGACTAGCGGAAGGCCTTAGCACAGATACGCAGTATTTT. Amino acid sequence: CASRLAEGLSTDTQYF. The rearrangement joins TRBV10-2 to TRBJ2-3, with 8 bases fitting TRBD2. Germline CDR1 and CDR2: WSHSY and SAAADI. CDR3 size: 16 residues. The J segment lost 0 bases and the V segment lost 6 bases, leaving 8 bases of the junction unmatched.